The T cell receptor beta chain under discussion was sequenced for a study of blood T cell repertoires in COVID-19. For the study at large: Whether acute or convalescent, the COVID-19 samples came from the United States, Italy and Spain.

Repertoires were generated with immunoSEQ multiplex PCR, while TCRdb's copy carries only in-frame clones and drops some. The profile shows approximately 310,000 clones, 70% to 90% of them singletons. Participants came from some 23 US areas, aged roughly 18 to 95 years. Self-reported history from a screening survey and questionnaire set each donor's cohort. Donors in Cohort 3 counted as recovered after two negative PCRs, clearance, or symptom resolution. The clonotype originates from a man aged 25-40 years who had recovered from COVID-19. Sequenced: PBMCs or T cells enriched from blood (not recorded which).

CDR3 bases: TGTGCCTGGAGTGTAGGGAAGGGGGTTGAAAAACTGTTTTTT. Translated: CAWSVGKGVEKLFF. This rearrangement joins TRBV30 to TRBJ1-4; weak D call: TRBD1 (6 bases). The length of the CDR3 is 14 residues. Germline CDR1 and CDR2: GTSNPN and SVGIG (reference sequence). V was shortened by 0 bases and J by 7 bases, with 12 bases between the two germline ends.